The 13 T cell receptor beta chains below all came from one sample that was sequenced in a study of cytomegalovirus exposure and HLA in healthy donors. This PCR relied on a set of 60 Vbeta primers and 13 Jbeta primers. Clones were read by immunoSEQ multiplex PCR, and TCRdb kept only the in-frame ones, dropping some. This sample has 140,000 to 150,000 clones, with around 79% found just once. The sequenced material came from PBMCs. The receptor set was obtained from a man aged 40-49 years in good health and CMV-seropositive.

As regards this clone: One end of the junction is discordant with germline, which a read error may explain. The rearrangement joins TRBV2 to TRBJ2-4; possible D gene TRBD1, 5 bases. Germline assignment: CDR1 SNHLY and CDR2 FYNNEI. The CDR3 is 11 amino acids. The CDR3 region has the DNA TGTGCCAGCAGTGAAAGGACAACCCGGAACTTC. Its protein is CASSERTTRNF. Filled out from reference TRBV2 and TRBJ2-4, the complete variable domain reads EPEVTQTPSHQVTQMGQEVILRCVPISNHLYFYWYRQILGQKVEFLVSFYNNEISEKSEIFDDQFSVERPDGSNFTLKIRSTKLEDSAMYFCASSERTTRNFGAGTRLSVL.

The chain is built from TRBV15 and TRBJ2-7; the match to TRBD1 covers 10 bases. Germline CDR1 LNHNV, CDR2 YYDKDF (reference sequence). V lost 3 bases and J lost 4; bases outside the gene matches: 9. The CDR3 is 16 residues long. CDR3 coding DNA: TGTGCCACCAGCAGCGACGGGACAGGGGTTTTTTACGAGCAGTACTTC. Its translation: CATSSDGTGVFYEQYF.

This clone was counted once. This sequence joins TRBV27 and TRBJ1-2; tentative D call: TRBD1 (6 bases). This CDR3 comprises 15 residues. Germline CDR1 and CDR2: MNHEY and SMNVEV (reference sequence). V lost 5 bases, J lost 4 bases, and 17 bases lay in between. The CDR3 region has the DNA TGTGCCAGCAGTCCCTTTGGGGGGGGCGGCTATGGCTACACCTTC. Protein product: CASSPFGGGGYGYTF.

V usage is TRBV6-5 and J usage is TRBJ1-3; 9 positions agree with TRBD1. The CDR3 is 13 amino acids. Unmatched junction bases numbered 5, after V lost 6 bases and J lost 8 bases. CDR1 and CDR2 (germline): MNHEY, SVGAGI. The CDR3 protein is CASRGQGSDTIYF. The CDR3 region has the DNA TGTGCCAGCAGGGGACAGGGATCGGACACCATATATTTT.

This clone has only a few counts. The gene calls are TRBV7-9 and TRBJ2-2; TRBD1 aligns across 7 bases. The CDR3 covers 14 residues. Germline trimming cut 1 base from V and 10 bases from J; bases unmatched to any gene: 6. Per the germline V gene, CDR1 is SEHNR and CDR2 is FQNEAQ (reference sequence). In DNA, the CDR3 is TGTGCCAGCAGCTTAGGGGTAGGGGGCGAGGAGCTGTTTTTT. Translating it yields CASSLGVGGEELFF.

The chain couples TRBV5-1 to TRBJ2-1; 8 positions match TRBD2. Per the germline V gene, CDR1 is SGHRS and CDR2 is YFSETQ. CDR3 length: 15 amino acids. V trimming: 0 bases; J trimming: 6 bases; junction bases outside the gene matches: 5. The CDR3, as DNA: TGCGCCAGCAGCTTGGGAGGGACTAGTATCAATGAGCAGTTCTTC. This sequence encodes CASSLGGTSINEQFF.

The chain uses TRBV7-3 and TRBJ1-1; D is perhaps TRBD1 (5 bases). With 3 bases removed from V and 7 bases from J, the gap between germline ends came to 15 bases. The CDR3 runs 14 residues. CDR1 and CDR2 from the germline V gene are SGHTA and FQGTGA. The CDR3 region is CASSFGGSRDEAFF. In DNA form, the CDR3 reads TGTGCCAGCAGCTTTGGGGGGTCCAGGGATGAAGCTTTCTTT.

The chain is built from TRBV30 and TRBJ2-5, with 7 bases fitting TRBD1. The CDR3 sequence is 12 residues long. Germline CDR1 and CDR2: GTSNPN and SVGIG (reference sequence). Unmatched junction bases numbered 13, after V lost 7 bases and J lost 11 bases. CDR3 in amino acids: CASRDRSYGQYF. DNA of the CDR3: TGTGCCTCCCGGGACAGATCCTACGGGCAGTACTTC.

The V call is TRBV5-6, the J call TRBJ1-5; 8 nucleotides align to TRBD1. This CDR3 spans 14 amino acids. Trimming removed 4 bases from V and 5 bases from J; junction bases left unmatched: 5. Germline V gives CDR1 SGHDT, CDR2 YYEEEE. CDR3 sequence (DNA): TGTGCCAGCAGCACATGGACAGGGTATCAGCCCCAGCATTTT. This encodes CASSTWTGYQPQHF.

The rearrangement uses TRBV12-2 and TRBJ1-1; TRBD1 was called by the table and not checked on the DNA. TRBV12-2 corresponds to a pseudogene. The CDR3 covers 18 residues. DNA of the CDR3: TGTGCAAGTCGCTTAAGGCCTGCATACTCAGGGGCGGACACTGAAGCTTTCTTT. Residues: CASRLRPAYSGADTEAFF.

The chain joins TRBV4-2 to TRBJ2-2, with 11 bases identical to TRBD2. The CDR3 is 16 amino acids. V shed 7 bases, J shed 5 bases, and the junction held 9 bases outside the gene matches. CDR1 and CDR2 from the germline V gene are LGHNA and YNFKEQ. This CDR3 reads CASTPLAGVETGELFF. The CDR3 region has the DNA TGTGCCAGCACCCCACTAGCGGGAGTAGAGACCGGGGAGCTGTTTTTT.

This sequence joins TRBV9 and TRBJ2-2; TRBD1 matches 7 bases. The CDR3 runs 15 residues. Germline V gene lookup returns CDR1 SGDLS and CDR2 YYNGEE. The J segment lost 1 base and the V segment lost 5 bases, leaving 5 bases of the junction unmatched. The CDR3 DNA follows: TGTGCCAGCAGTCGGACAGGCCAGAACACCGGGGAGCTGTTTTTT. As protein: CASSRTGQNTGELFF.

The chain links TRBV19 to TRBJ2-1, with 9 bases that match TRBD1. Germline CDR1 is LNHDA and CDR2 is SQIVND (reference sequence). The CDR3 length is 16 residues. The J segment lost 6 bases and the V segment lost 1 base, leaving 7 bases of the junction unmatched. In DNA form, the CDR3 reads TGTGCCAGTAGTATAGTAAGGACAGGGGTCCTCAATGAGCAGTTCTTC. This gives the protein CASSIVRTGVLNEQFF. Full variable domain (rest looked up from reference TRBV19 and TRBJ2-1): DGGITQSPKYLFRKEGQNVTLSCEQNLNHDAMYWYRQDPGQGLRLIYYSQIVNDFQKGDIAEGYSVSREKKESFPLTVTSAQKNPTAFYLCASSIVRTGVLNEQFFGPGTRLTVL.